The TCR beta chain under discussion was sequenced for a study of Graves' ophthalmopathy and Graves' hyperthyroidism. Study-wide results and caveats: Among expanded thyroid clonotypes above 0.001 frequency, most also occurred in blood.

Concerning this clonotype itself: Its target is not known.

For repertoire sequencing, the TCR beta CDR3 regions were amplified from RNA transcripts. HTBI primers were employed in first-round RT-PCR, then a second-round multiplex PCR followed. TCRdb itself ran the multiplex PCR reads through MiXCR, one entry per CDR3 protein. The sample lists about 620,000 distinct CDR3 sequences, approximately 21% seen once, with more than 5.5% in the top ten. What was sequenced was peripheral blood. The TCR sequence derives from a young woman with stable Graves' hyperthyroidism. Some clones in this sample may be carry-over from other donors' samples.

The CDR3 sequence: CASSYGTGGVEQYF. The CDR3 DNA reads as TGCGCCAGCAGCTACGGGACAGGGGGCGTGGAGCAGTACTTC. The chain recombines TRBV5-1 with TRBJ2-7, with TRBD1 matching 12 bases. This CDR3 has 14 amino acids. The V gene's germline CDR1 is SGHRS and CDR2 YFSETQ. With 3 bases clipped from V and 7 bases from J, the junction kept 5 bases outside the gene matches.